This TCR beta chain was recovered during a study of shared clonotypes between healthy human individuals. Study overall: Researchers assigned three CD4 naive, three CD4 memory, two CD8 naive and one CD8 memory plate to each donor.

Worth noting for this clone: Its antigen is not identified.

Study-level points and caveats: Investigators expected sequencing depth to affect clonotype sharing among donors. Unshared clonotypes carried lower generation probabilities than those common to all four donors. Collection of samples was limited to blood; tissue repertoires likely differ.

Clones were sequenced by immunoSEQ multiplex PCR, and TCRdb holds only the in-frame ones, with some missing. The data show around 2,000,000 clones, 90% to 95% seen once. The CDR3 sequence is 15 residues long. Germline CDR1 and CDR2: SGHDN and FVKESK. Trimming took 1 base from V and 7 from J, leaving 13 bases between them. Sequencing was done on a sample of naive CD4+ T cells sorted from blood. Subset here: CD45RA+ positively selected. The chain is built from TRBV14 and TRBJ1-4; tentatively, D is TRBD1 (5 bases). The source of this sequence is a man younger than 30 in good health. CDR3 residues: CASSQGERQIEKLFF. CDR3 DNA: TGTGCCAGCAGCCAAGGGGAAAGACAGATTGAAAAACTGTTTTTT.